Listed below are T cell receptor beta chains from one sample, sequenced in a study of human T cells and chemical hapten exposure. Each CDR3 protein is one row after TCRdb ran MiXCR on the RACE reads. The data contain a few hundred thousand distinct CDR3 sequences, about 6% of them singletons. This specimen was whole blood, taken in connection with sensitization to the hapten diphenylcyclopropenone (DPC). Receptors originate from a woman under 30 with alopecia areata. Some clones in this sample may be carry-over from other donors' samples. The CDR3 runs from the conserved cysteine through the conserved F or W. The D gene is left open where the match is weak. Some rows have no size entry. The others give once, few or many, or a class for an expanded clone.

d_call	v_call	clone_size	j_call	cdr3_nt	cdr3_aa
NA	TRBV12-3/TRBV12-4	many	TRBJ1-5	TGTGCCAGCAGTCCGAGTTATCAGCCCCAGCATTTT	CASSPSYQPQHF
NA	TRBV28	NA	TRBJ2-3	TGTGCCAGCAGTCAACTAGGTTTGACAGATACGCAGTATTTT	CASSQLGLTDTQYF
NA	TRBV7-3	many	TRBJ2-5	TGTGCCAGCAGTGAGGGGACTCAAGAGACCCAGTACTTC	CASSEGTQETQYF
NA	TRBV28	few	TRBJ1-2	TGTGCCAGCAGCTCCGGGCCACGGTGGCTGGGCTACACCTTC	CASSSGPRWLGYTF
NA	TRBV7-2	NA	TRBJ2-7	TGTGCCAGCGGCGCTCGCAGGGAAAGCTCCTACGAGCAGTACTTC	CASGARRESSYEQYF
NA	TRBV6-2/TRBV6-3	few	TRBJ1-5	TGTGCCAGCAGTTTTCTCAGGGAGAGTGGCAATCAGCCCCAGCATTTT	CASSFLRESGNQPQHF
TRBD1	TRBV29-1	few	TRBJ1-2	TGCAGCGCCGACTCCGGGACAGGGGGCGAAGGCTACACCTTC	CSADSGTGGEGYTF
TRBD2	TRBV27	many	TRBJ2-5	TGTGCCAGCAGCTACGGCGGGGGGGCCTTTAAGACCCAGTACTTC	CASSYGGGAFKTQYF
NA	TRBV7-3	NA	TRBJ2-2	TGTGCCAGCAGCCAACGGGGAGGAGGGGAGCTGTTTTTT	CASSQRGGGELFF
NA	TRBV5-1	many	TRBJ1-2	TGCGCCAGTAAACCGGACGGTAACTATGGCTACACCTTC	CASKPDGNYGYTF
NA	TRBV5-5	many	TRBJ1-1	TGTGCCAGCAGTCCCCACGGGAATGAAGGCGCAACTTTCTTT	CASSPHGNEGATFF
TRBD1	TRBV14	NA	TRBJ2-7	TGTGCCAGCAGCTCGCTTCCCCCGGGACAGGTCGGACAATACGAGCAGTACTTC	CASSSLPPGQVGQYEQYF
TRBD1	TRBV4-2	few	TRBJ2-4	TGTGCCAGCAGCCAAGGGGACAGGGAAGACATTCAGTACTTC	CASSQGDREDIQYF
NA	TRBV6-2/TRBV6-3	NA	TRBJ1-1	TGTGCCAGCAGCCAAGACTTCCGGGCCCTGGCCGGAACTTTCTTT	CASSQDFRALAGTFF
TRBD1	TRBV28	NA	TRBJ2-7	TGTGCCAGCAGTGCCTACAGGGGTAGTAACGAGCAGTACTTC	CASSAYRGSNEQYF
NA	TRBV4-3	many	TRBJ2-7	TGCGCCAGCAGCCAAGGACGCAGGTCGGGGTACGAGCAGTACTTC	CASSQGRRSGYEQYF
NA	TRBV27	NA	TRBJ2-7	TGTGCCAGCAGTTTCTCTTACAGGGAGGACGAGCAGTACTTC	CASSFSYREDEQYF
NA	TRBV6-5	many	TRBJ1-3	TGTGCCAGCAGCCCTACGGGGGGGGGAAAGACTGGAAACACCATATATTTT	CASSPTGGGKTGNTIYF
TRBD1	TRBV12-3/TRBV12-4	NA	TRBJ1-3	TGTGCCAGCAGTCCCGCGGGAGGGGGCGCTGGAAACACCATATATTTT	CASSPAGGGAGNTIYF
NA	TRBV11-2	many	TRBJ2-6	TGTGCCAGCAGCTTCATGGCTATTCAAACCCTCACGGATGGGGCCAACGTCCTGACTTTC	CASSFMAIQTLTDGANVLTF
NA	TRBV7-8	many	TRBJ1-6	TGTGCCAGCAGCGGGCGGACAGCTGGGGGGGGCCCATCACCCCTCCACTTT	CASSGRTAGGGPSPLHF
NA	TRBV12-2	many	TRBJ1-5	TGTGCAAGTCGCTTAGTTGGGACAGTCCTGTATAGCAATCAGCCCCAGCATTTT	CASRLVGTVLYSNQPQHF
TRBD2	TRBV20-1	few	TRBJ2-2	TGCAGTGCTAGTCTAGCGGGGGCGAACACCGGGGAGCTGTTTTTT	CSASLAGANTGELFF
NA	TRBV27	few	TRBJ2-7	TGTGCCAGCAGTTTAGGGGCCGGTACCTACGAGCAGTACTTC	CASSLGAGTYEQYF
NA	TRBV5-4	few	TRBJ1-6	TGTGCCAGCAGGGACAGCTTGAATTCACCCCTCCACTTT	CASRDSLNSPLHF
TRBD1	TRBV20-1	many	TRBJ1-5	TGCAGTGCTAGGGTCGTCTCCGGGACAGCTTTGACTCAGCCCCAGCATTTT	CSARVVSGTALTQPQHF
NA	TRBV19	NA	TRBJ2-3	TGTGCCAGTCGCGACTTGGGGCGGGACACAGATACGCAGTATTTT	CASRDLGRDTDTQYF
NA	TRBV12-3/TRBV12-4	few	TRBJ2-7	TGTGCCAGCAGCCTTGGGGTGGCCATTGAGCAGTACTTC	CASSLGVAIEQYF
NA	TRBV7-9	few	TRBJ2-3	TGTGCCAGCAGCTTGGGTGAAGAGCAGTATTTT	CASSLGEEQYF
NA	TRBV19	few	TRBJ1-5	TGTGCCAGTAGCCTACTTGGGGGACCAACCAGCAATCAGCCCCAGCATTTT	CASSLLGGPTSNQPQHF
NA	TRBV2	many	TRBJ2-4	TGTGCCAGCAGCCAGAGTGAAAACATTCAGTACTTC	CASSQSENIQYF
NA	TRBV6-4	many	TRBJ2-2	TGTGCCAGCAGTCCCTCCTCGGGGCAGGGAACCGGGGAGCTGTTTTTT	CASSPSSGQGTGELFF
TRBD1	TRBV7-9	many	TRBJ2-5	TGTGCCAGCAGCTCGGGGACAGGGGGCCAAGAGACCCAGTACTTC	CASSSGTGGQETQYF
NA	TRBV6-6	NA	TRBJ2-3	TGTGCCAGCAGTTATGCAGGAAGCACAGATACGCAGTATTTT	CASSYAGSTDTQYF
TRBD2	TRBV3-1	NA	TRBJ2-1	TGTGCCAGCAGCCAGGGGACTAGCGGGGGGGCCAGCTCCTACAATGAGCAGTTCTTC	CASSQGTSGGASSYNEQFF
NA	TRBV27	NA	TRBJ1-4	TGTGCCAGCAGTTTGTTGGGGGATCGGGAAAAACTGTTTTTT	CASSLLGDREKLFF
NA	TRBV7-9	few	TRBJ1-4	TGTGCCAGCAGCCTGTGGACAGACCCTACAGCGTTTTTT	CASSLWTDPTAFF
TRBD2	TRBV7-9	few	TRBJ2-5	TGTGCCAGCAGCTTAAACAGCGGGGGGTCACGAACAAAAGAGACCCAGTACTTC	CASSLNSGGSRTKETQYF
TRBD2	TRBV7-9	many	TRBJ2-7	TGTGCCAGCAGCCCGAGCGGACTAGCTGACTACGAGCAGTACTTC	CASSPSGLADYEQYF
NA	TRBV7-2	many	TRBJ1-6	TGTGCCAGCAGCCCGGGAGGGGGGGGTAGCAATTCACCCCTCCACTTT	CASSPGGGGSNSPLHF
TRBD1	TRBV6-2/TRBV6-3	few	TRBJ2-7	TGTGCCAGCAGTTACTCGAAAAGATCATTACAGGGGTCCTACTACGAGCAGTACTTC	CASSYSKRSLQGSYYEQYF
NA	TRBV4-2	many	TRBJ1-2	TGTGCCAGCAGCCAAGAAGGGGGGCTGGACTATGGCTACACCTTC	CASSQEGGLDYGYTF
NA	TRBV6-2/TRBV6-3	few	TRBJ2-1	TGTGCCAGCAGTTACCCTAGTGGGTCCGGGTTCTTC	CASSYPSGSGFF
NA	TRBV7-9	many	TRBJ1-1	TGTGCCAGCAGCAACGGCCACCGGAACACTGAAGCTTTCTTT	CASSNGHRNTEAFF
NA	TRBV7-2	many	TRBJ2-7	TGTGCCAGCAGCTTAGAGGAGCCCGGCCACTTC	CASSLEEPGHF
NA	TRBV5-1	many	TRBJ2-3	TGCGCCAGCAGTCTCCGAGGGGCAGGGACAGATACGCAGTATTTT	CASSLRGAGTDTQYF
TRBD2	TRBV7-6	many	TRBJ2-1	TGTGCCAGCAGCTTAGACGTGCTAGCGGGGGGTGGGAATGAGCAGTTCTTC	CASSLDVLAGGGNEQFF
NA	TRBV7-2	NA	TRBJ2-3	TGTGCCAGCAGCTTAAACAGGGTTTTACCAGATACGCAGTATTTT	CASSLNRVLPDTQYF
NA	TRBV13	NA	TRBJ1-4	TGTGCCAGCAGCAAATTAAGGGGAAATGAAAAACTGTTTTTT	CASSKLRGNEKLFF
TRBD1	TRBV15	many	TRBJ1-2	TGTGCCACCAGCAGAGATCGACAGGGGTATGGCTACACCTTC	CATSRDRQGYGYTF
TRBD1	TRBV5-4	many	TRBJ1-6	TGTGCCAGCAGTATAGGGGGCAGTAGTTATTCACCCCTCCACTTT	CASSIGGSSYSPLHF
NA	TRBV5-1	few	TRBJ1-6	TGCGCCAGCAGCTTGGGCGGGATGGACGGAAATTCACCCCTCCACTTT	CASSLGGMDGNSPLHF